The T cell receptor beta chain under discussion was sequenced for a study of blood T cell repertoires in COVID-19. Sequencing used immunoSEQ multiplex PCR; TCRdb keeps in-frame clones, though not all of them. The sample lists a few hundred thousand clones, 70% to 90% seen once, with about 1.9% in the top ten. This CDR3 region has 16 residues. Trimming cost V 0 bases and J 7 bases; bases outside gene matches: 11. CDR1 SGHRS and CDR2 YFSETQ come from the germline V gene. The receptor comes from a woman between 25 and 40 years old who had recovered from COVID-19. This chain connects TRBV5-1 to TRBJ2-7; 9 nucleotides line up with TRBD1. The specimen sequenced was peripheral blood. The CDR3 reads CASSLEGTGGASEQYF. In nucleotides, the CDR3 is TGCGCCAGCAGCTTGGAAGGAACAGGGGGCGCATCGGAGCAGTACTTC.